The T cell receptor (beta chain) under discussion was sequenced for a study of T cell repertoires in cytomegalovirus infection. Using its own MiXCR run on the reads, TCRdb lists one record per CDR3 protein. The sample carries 310,000 or so distinct CDR3 sequences, roughly 26% recorded once. This clonotype was counted only a few times. V was pared by 5 bases and J by 1 base, with 17 bases between. CDR1 and CDR2 (germline): SEHNR, FQNEAQ (reference sequence). This CDR3 is built from 16 residues. Specimen: PBMCs. This sequence joins TRBV7-9 and TRBJ1-1; no reliable D call. The receptor was derived from a human donor in good health (CMV status not recorded). Some clones in this sample may be carry-over from other donors' samples. CDR3 in amino acids: CASSRVVLPPNTEAFF. DNA of the CDR3: TGTGCCAGCAGCCGTGTAGTTCTCCCACCGAACACTGAAGCTTTCTTT.